This TCR beta chain was sequenced in a study of cytomegalovirus exposure and HLA in healthy donors. Whole-study findings and limits: In a later analysis, TCR beta V- and J-gene trimming was associated with a missense DCLRE1C variant.

The germline V gene encodes CDR1 SGHVS and CDR2 FNYEAQ. The CDR3 spans 16 residues. V dropped 5 bases and J dropped 5; count of bases not matched to a gene: 8. This PCR relied on a set of 60 Vbeta primers and 13 Jbeta primers. Produced via immunoSEQ multiplex PCR; TCRdb's table is partial and in-frame only. The table lists about 210,000 clones, about 80% of them singletons. This clone showed up just a few times. Its antigen is unknown. This receptor was obtained from a man between 40 and 49 years old in good health and CMV-seropositive. Source material: PBMCs. The chain couples TRBV7-6 to TRBJ2-3; 12 bases agree with TRBD2. CDR3 DNA sequence: TGTGCCAGCAGCCTCCGACTAGCGGGGGTGGGAGATACGCAGTATTTT. Amino acid sequence: CASSLRLAGVGDTQYF.